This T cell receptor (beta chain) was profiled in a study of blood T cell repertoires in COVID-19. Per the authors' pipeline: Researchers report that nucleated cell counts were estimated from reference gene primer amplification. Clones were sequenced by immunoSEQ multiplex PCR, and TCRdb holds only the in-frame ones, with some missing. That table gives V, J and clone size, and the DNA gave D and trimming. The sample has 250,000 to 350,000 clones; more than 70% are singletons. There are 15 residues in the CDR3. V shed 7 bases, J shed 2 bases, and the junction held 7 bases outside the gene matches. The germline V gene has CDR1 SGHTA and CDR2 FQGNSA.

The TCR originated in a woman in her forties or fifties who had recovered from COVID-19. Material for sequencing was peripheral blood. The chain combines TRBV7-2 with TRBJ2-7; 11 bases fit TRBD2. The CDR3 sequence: CASTLVAGGTYEQYF. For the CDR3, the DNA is TGTGCCAGCACCCTTGTAGCGGGAGGGACCTACGAGCAGTACTTC.